These 11 T cell receptor beta chains share one sample of origin, sequenced in a study of control samples from healthy donors and cancer patients. Profiled with immunoSEQ multiplex PCR; TCRdb holds only in-frame clones, not every one. The repertoire holds 100,000 to 150,000 clones, 88% seen once, with roughly 3.4% in the top ten. Sequencing used blood. The receptors originated from a man aged 50-59 years in good health.

V gene TRBV15 combines with J gene TRBJ2-5; D possibly matches TRBD1 or TRBD2 (5 bases each). V was shortened by 2 bases and J by 4 bases, with 17 bases between the two germline ends. Germline CDR1 and CDR2: LNHNV and YYDKDF (reference sequence). The CDR3 runs 16 residues. DNA of the CDR3: TGTGCCACCAGCAGAAGGCCTCGGGGCGCCACAGAGACCCAGTACTTC. Translation gives CATSRRPRGATETQYF. Full variable domain (remainder filled in from reference TRBV15 and TRBJ2-5): DAMVIQNPRYQVTQFGKPVTLSCSQTLNHNVMYWYQQKSSQAPKLLFHYYDKDFNNEADTPDNFQSRRPNTSFCFLDIRSPGLGDTAMYLCATSRRPRGATETQYFGPGTRLLVL.

The CDR3 reads CASSYRADEQFF. CDR3 coding DNA: TGTGCCAGCAGTTACCGAGCGGATGAGCAGTTCTTC. V gene TRBV6-5 combines with J gene TRBJ2-1, with D perhaps TRBD2 (5 bases). The CDR3 totals 12 residues. V was shortened by 2 bases and J by 8 bases, with 7 bases between the two germline ends. Per the germline V gene, CDR1 is MNHEY and CDR2 is SVGAGI.

The rearrangement links TRBV21-1 to TRBJ2-3; the table calls TRBD1, which could not be checked here. TRBV21-1 is listed as a pseudogene. This CDR3 contains 16 residues. The CDR3 here is CASSQFYRRFTDTQYF. The CDR3 nucleotides read TGTGCCAGCAGTCAATTCTACAGGCGATTCACAGATACGCAGTATTTT.

This clone appeared a single time. The V and J genes are TRBV6-2 or TRBV6-3 and TRBJ2-1, with 8 nucleotides matching TRBD2. The CDR3 contains 12 residues. V lost 5 bases, J lost 9 bases, and 3 bases stayed unmatched. Germline-derived CDR1 and CDR2 are MNHEY and SVGEGT. The chain's CDR3 is CASSPGLVEQFF. In DNA, the CDR3 is TGTGCCAGCAGTCCGGGACTAGTTGAGCAGTTCTTC.

The chain has TRBV7-8 and TRBJ2-5, with a weak D call TRBD2 (5 bases). The CDR3 is made up of 13 amino acids. V lost 6 bases to trimming and J lost 2 bases, with 10 bases between them. Germline V CDR1 and CDR2: SGHVS, FQNEAQ. The CDR3 is CASSQDWQETQYF. CDR3 sequence (DNA): TGTGCCAGCAGTCAGGACTGGCAAGAGACCCAGTACTTC.

The genes are TRBV4-1 and TRBJ2-5; D is perhaps TRBD2 (6 bases). V was shortened by 4 bases and J by 4 bases, with 13 bases between the two germline ends. This CDR3 region has 14 residues. Germline loops: CDR1 MGHRA, CDR2 YSYEKL. CDR3 nucleotides: TGCGCCAGCAGCCCCGAGCGGGTAGGAGAGACCCAGTACTTC. Encoded protein: CASSPERVGETQYF.

This clone has more than one count but fewer than ten. The chain couples TRBV3-1 (or the pseudogene TRBV3-2) to TRBJ2-7; unclear D gene. V lost 1 base and J lost 0, with 10 bases in between. Germline CDR1 LGHDT, CDR2 YNNKEL (reference sequence). The CDR3 spans 15 residues. The CDR3 region has the DNA TGTGCCAGCAGCCAAGGGGTGGGAACCTCCTACGAGCAGTACTTC. Its protein product is CASSQGVGTSYEQYF.

The chain uses TRBV5-1 and TRBJ2-3; D not resolved. This CDR3 region has 15 residues. V lost 4 bases to trimming and J lost 3 bases, with 15 bases between them. Germline V lookup: CDR1 SGHRS, CDR2 YFSETQ. The CDR3 loop is CASSRADPWTDTQYF. CDR3 in DNA: TGCGCCAGCAGCAGGGCGGACCCCTGGACAGATACGCAGTATTTT.

This chain links TRBV10-2 with TRBJ2-5; maybe TRBD1 (5 bases). The CDR3 is 13 residues long. Trimming left V 7 bases short and J 0 bases short, with 9 bases between. Germline CDR1 reads WSHSY; CDR2 reads SAAADI. This CDR3 is CASKTENQETQYF. The CDR3 nucleotides read TGCGCCAGCAAGACAGAGAACCAAGAGACCCAGTACTTC.

This clone was detected once. The chain carries TRBV2 and TRBJ2-7, with D unclear. Germline V CDR1 and CDR2: SNHLY, FYNNEI. The CDR3 runs to 12 residues. V was clipped by 6 bases and J by 3 bases, with 9 bases between them. The CDR3 DNA reads TGTGCCAGCAGCCTGGAAATCTACGAGCAGTACTTC. Amino acids: CASSLEIYEQYF.

V and J are TRBV28 and TRBJ1-5; perhaps TRBD1 as D (5 bases). CDR1 is MDHEN, CDR2 SYDVKM, per germline. This CDR3 is built from 15 residues. The V gene lost 5 bases and the J gene lost 1 base, with 12 bases spanning the gap. The CDR3 sequence is CASSPYRKSNQPQHF. In DNA, the CDR3 is TGTGCCAGCAGTCCTTACAGGAAAAGCAATCAGCCCCAGCATTTT.